This T cell receptor (beta chain) was identified in a study of blood T cell repertoires in COVID-19. Whole-study context: Both acute and convalescent COVID-19 samples were obtained from the United States, Italy and Spain. PBMCs, B-cell-depleted T cells, or T cells were the source of the cDNA or gDNA that made up the material.

Source study methods: From reference gene primer amplification, estimates of nucleated cell counts were derived. Libraries were prepared by immunoSEQ multiplex PCR; TCRdb keeps only in-frame clonotypes and omits some of them. The V and J calls and clone size are taken from that table; D and trimming were inferred from the DNA. This sample has 170,000 or so clones, with roughly nine tenths found just once. This TCR came from a man aged 18 to 30 who had recovered from COVID-19. Sequenced input: peripheral blood.

The CDR3 loop reads CASSQRSTEAFF. CDR3 sequence (DNA): TGTGCCAGCAGCCAACGGAGCACTGAAGCTTTCTTT. This chain uses TRBV28 with TRBJ1-1; D gene uncertain. The ends were cut back, 6 bases at V and 4 bases at J, with 9 bases in the middle. The germline CDR1 and CDR2 sequences are MDHEN and SYDVKM. The CDR3 runs to 12 residues.